A single sample gave rise to the 27 T cell receptor beta chains below, sequenced in a study of T cells after yellow fever vaccination. TCRdb analysed the 5' RACE reads with MiXCR anew, one entry per CDR3 protein. This table has 350,000 to 550,000 distinct CDR3 sequences, about 19% appearing once. The starting material was PBMCs, obtained before the yellow fever booster vaccination. These receptors originate from a man between 18 and 29 years old who received the YFV17D yellow fever vaccine.

This clonotype was seen a few times. The chain has TRBV6-2 or TRBV6-3 and TRBJ2-1; 11 nucleotides match TRBD2. The length of the CDR3 is 15 residues. Trimming at V came to 0 bases and at J to 10 bases, leaving 5 bases not matched to a gene. Germline CDR1 and CDR2: MNHEY and SVGEGT. CDR3 sequence: CASSYSSGGAFEQFF. In DNA, the CDR3 is TGTGCCAGCAGTTACTCTAGCGGGGGGGCCTTCGAGCAGTTCTTC.

This clonotype was detected only a few times. CDR3 amino acids: CASSLDPGANYGYTF. Written as DNA, the CDR3 is TGTGCCAGCAGCTTAGACCCAGGAGCTAACTATGGCTACACCTTC. The chain recombines TRBV7-6 with TRBJ1-2, with unresolved D. Germline loops: CDR1 SGHVS, CDR2 FNYEAQ. CDR3 length: 15 amino acids. The ends were cut back, 1 base at V and 0 bases at J, with 9 bases in the middle. Supplemented by reference TRBV7-6 and TRBJ1-2, the full variable domain reads GAGVSQSPRYKVTKRGQDVALRCDPISGHVSLYWYRQALGQGPEFLTYFNYEAQQDKSGLPNDRFSAERPEGSISTLTIQRTEQRDSAMYRCASSLDPGANYGYTFGSGTRLTVV.

There are a few counts of this clonotype. This rearrangement joins TRBV12-3 or TRBV12-4 to TRBJ1-2, with 7 bases aligning to TRBD1. The trim removed 3 bases at V and 6 bases at J, leaving 28 bases unmatched. The CDR3 is 21 amino acids. Here the CDR3 DNA reads TGTGCCAGCAGTTTTTTTGGAAGGGGGCTTTTAAGGCGAAGGGTCATCGATGGCTACACCTTC. This gives the protein CASSFFGRGLLRRRVIDGYTF.

The chain carries TRBV4-3 and TRBJ1-4, with 7 bases that match TRBD1. The CDR3 has 16 residues. Trimming at V came to 2 bases and at J to 6 bases, leaving 9 bases not matched to a gene. CDR1 LGHNA and CDR2 YSLEER come from the germline V gene. This CDR3 is CASSQSRQGPDEKLFF. The CDR3 coding sequence is TGCGCCAGCAGCCAATCCCGACAGGGTCCCGATGAAAAACTGTTTTTT.

A few counts support this clonotype. The chain joins TRBV7-9 to TRBJ1-1; 8 bases fit TRBD1. The V and J ends lost 11 bases and 8 bases, in that order; junction bases with no gene match: 10. The germline V gene encodes CDR1 SEHNR and CDR2 FQNEAQ (reference sequence). This CDR3 spans 12 amino acids. The CDR3 DNA follows: TGTGCCTCCGCGGCGACAGGGGTCGAAGCTTTCTTT. Encoded protein: CASAATGVEAFF.

This clonotype occurred a few times. V and J are TRBV6-6 and TRBJ1-2, with D maybe TRBD1 (5 bases). This CDR3 comprises 17 residues. Germline CDR1 reads MNHNY; CDR2 reads SVGAGI (reference sequence). V was cut by 7 bases and J by 1 base, with 22 bases left in between. The CDR3 loop is CASNLRDGFVLNYGYTF. CDR3 in DNA: TGTGCCAGCAACCTCCGGGACGGCTTCGTGCTTAACTATGGCTACACCTTC.

This sequence joins TRBV4-2 and TRBJ1-4; unclear D gene. The CDR3 contains 17 residues. Germline CDR1 and CDR2: LGHNA and YNFKEQ. V was cut by 4 bases and J by 8 bases, with 23 bases left in between. CDR3 amino acids: CASSPRMAGGTEEKLFF. CDR3 nucleotides: TGTGCCAGCAGCCCTAGGATGGCCGGCGGTACCGAAGAAAAACTGTTTTTT.

The J gene is TRBJ1-2, the V gene TRBV29-1; tentative D call: TRBD1 (5 bases). This CDR3 has 12 residues. Germline CDR1 and CDR2: SQVTM and ANQGSEA. Trimming took 6 bases from V and 4 from J, leaving 12 bases between them. The CDR3 protein is CSVRQGGYGYTF. CDR3 nucleotide sequence: TGCAGCGTACGGCAGGGAGGCTATGGCTACACCTTC.

This clonotype has more than one count but fewer than ten. V usage is TRBV5-1 and J usage is TRBJ1-6; unclear D gene. The CDR3 has 14 amino acids. Germline CDR1 SGHRS, CDR2 YFSETQ. Trimming removed 4 bases at V and 7 bases at J, with 12 bases between. CDR3 DNA sequence: TGCGCCAGCAGCGCCGTAGACGCGAATTCACCCCTCCACTTT. Translated: CASSAVDANSPLHF.

DNA for the CDR3: TGTGCCAGCAGCCCGTGGGGACAGCTCTATGGCTACACCTTC. Its protein is CASSPWGQLYGYTF. This chain links TRBV14 with TRBJ1-2, with 7 bases fitting TRBD1. Germline assignment: CDR1 SGHDN and CDR2 FVKESK. V shed 4 bases and J 4 bases; nucleotides not matched to a gene: 6. CDR3 length: 14 residues.

This clonotype has a handful of counts. This chain joins TRBV28 and TRBJ1-2, with a tentative D call TRBD1 (5 bases). Germline loops: CDR1 MDHEN, CDR2 SYDVKM. There are 14 residues in the CDR3. With 6 bases removed from V and 3 bases from J, the gap between germline ends came to 14 bases. The chain's CDR3 is CASRPGPLDYGYTF. The CDR3 region has the DNA TGTGCCAGCAGACCGGGACCCCTGGACTATGGCTACACCTTC.

The V gene is TRBV7-2, the J gene TRBJ1-2; no reliable D call. Germline values: CDR1 SGHTA, CDR2 FQGNSA. This CDR3 contains 14 residues. Trimming pared 2 bases from V and 5 bases from J, leaving 12 bases between. The chain's CDR3 is CASSLSAPGYGYTF. CDR3 coding DNA: TGTGCCAGCAGCTTATCCGCCCCCGGGTATGGCTACACCTTC.

The rearrangement links TRBV20-1 to TRBJ2-2; D call uncertain. This CDR3 has 11 amino acids. V lost 6 bases, J lost 4 bases, and 6 bases lay in between. From germline, CDR1 is DFQATT and CDR2 SNEGSKA (reference sequence). The CDR3 nucleotides read TGCAGTGCGATGGGCACCGGGGAGCTGTTTTTT. The encoded protein is CSAMGTGELFF.

This clonotype has at least ten counts. This chain uses TRBV7-6 with TRBJ2-5; TRBD2 is a possible D gene (6 bases). V lost 5 bases and J 7 bases, leaving 14 bases between the germline ends. The CDR3 is 13 residues long. Germline-derived CDR1 and CDR2 are SGHVS and FNYEAQ. In DNA form, the CDR3 reads TGTGCCAGCAGCCCCGAGGTGGGGGGGACCCAGTACTTC. It encodes CASSPEVGGTQYF. Drawing the rest from reference TRBV7-6 and TRBJ2-5, the complete variable domain is GAGVSQSPRYKVTKRGQDVALRCDPISGHVSLYWYRQALGQGPEFLTYFNYEAQQDKSGLPNDRFSAERPEGSISTLTIQRTEQRDSAMYRCASSPEVGGTQYFGPGTRLLVL.

This chain uses TRBV3-1 with TRBJ1-3, with 7 bases lining up with TRBD1. The CDR3 totals 17 residues. The ends lost 0 bases at V and 0 bases at J; junction bases unmatched: 5. Germline V gives CDR1 LGHDT, CDR2 YNNKEL (reference sequence). CDR3: CASSQDGGQNSGNTIYF. The CDR3 region has the DNA TGTGCCAGCAGCCAAGATGGGGGACAGAACTCTGGAAACACCATATATTTT.

The V gene is TRBV12-3 or TRBV12-4, the J gene TRBJ2-7, with TRBD2 matching 7 bases. The CDR3 has 16 amino acids. V lost 3 bases and J lost 4; bases outside the gene matches: 12. CDR3 in amino acids: CASSFWGAGPYYEQYV. The CDR3 region has the DNA TGTGCCAGCAGTTTTTGGGGAGCGGGGCCTTATTACGAGCAGTACGTC.

J is TRBJ2-7 and V is TRBV20-1; D is perhaps TRBD1 (5 bases). CDR3 length equals 14 residues. Germline V gene data show CDR1 as DFQATT and CDR2 as SNEGSKA (reference sequence). V lost 0 bases and J lost 3, with 12 bases in between. The CDR3 DNA is TGCAGTGCTAGAGATCTCGGACACTTCTACGAGCAGTACTTC. Encoded protein: CSARDLGHFYEQYF.

The chain carries TRBV5-1 and TRBJ1-4, with TRBD1 as a possible D gene (6 bases). The CDR3 length is 16 residues. In germline, CDR1 is SGHRS, CDR2 YFSETQ. The germline V and J ends were trimmed by 4 bases and 3 bases, with 16 bases remaining between them. This chain's CDR3 is CASSPRGGMPNEKLFF. CDR3 coding DNA: TGCGCCAGCAGCCCCCGGGGGGGCATGCCTAATGAAAAACTGTTTTTT.

This chain uses TRBV6-2 or TRBV6-3 with TRBJ1-2, with D possibly matching TRBD1 (6 bases). V gave up 5 bases and J gave up 3 bases, with 13 bases separating them. The V gene's germline CDR1 is MNHEY and CDR2 SVGEGT. The CDR3 extends over 14 amino acids. CDR3 residues: CASSTQGMYYGYTF. In DNA form, the CDR3 reads TGTGCCAGCAGTACTCAGGGGATGTACTATGGCTACACCTTC.

The chain recombines TRBV6-5 with TRBJ2-3; TRBD2 aligns across 8 bases. CDR1 is MNHEY and CDR2 is SVGAGI in the germline V gene. With V trimmed by 6 bases and J by 0 bases, 5 bases remained unmatched. This CDR3 has 15 amino acids. For the CDR3, the DNA is TGTGCCAGCAGCGAGAGCGGGGGCAGCACAGATACGCAGTATTTT. Translated: CASSESGGSTDTQYF.

This clonotype was picked up a small number of times. The chain recombines TRBV12-3 or TRBV12-4 with TRBJ1-1; a weak D match, TRBD1 (5 bases). V shed 4 bases and J shed 1 base, with 16 bases lying between them. This CDR3 comprises 16 residues. The CDR3 region is CASSSSADRRNTEAFF. CDR3 DNA: TGTGCCAGCAGTTCTTCCGCCGACAGAAGGAACACTGAAGCTTTCTTT.

There are a few counts of this clonotype. The chain has TRBV18 and TRBJ2-7; D may be TRBD2 (6 bases). Germline CDR1 and CDR2: KGHSH and LQKENI. Trimming removed 0 bases from V and 7 bases from J, with 16 bases in between. The CDR3 runs to 15 residues. CDR3 loop: CASSPPGRLASEQYF. The CDR3 region has the DNA TGTGCCAGCTCACCACCGGGGAGGCTTGCTAGTGAGCAGTACTTC.

V and J are TRBV20-1 and TRBJ1-3; D call uncertain. This CDR3 is 14 amino acids long. V was pared by 6 bases and J by 0 bases, with 12 bases between. The germline V gene encodes CDR1 DFQATT and CDR2 SNEGSKA (reference sequence). In nucleotides, the CDR3 is TGCAGTGCCACTGACATACCCTCTGGAAACACCATATATTTT. Its translation: CSATDIPSGNTIYF.

The gene calls are TRBV7-9 and TRBJ2-3, with 11 bases matching TRBD2. V dropped 4 bases and J dropped 5; count of bases not matched to a gene: 5. Per germline, CDR1 SEHNR and CDR2 FQNEAQ (reference sequence). CDR3 length equals 15 residues. The chain's CDR3 is CASSSTGTSGDTQYF. Here the CDR3 DNA reads TGTGCCAGCAGCTCTACCGGGACTAGCGGAGATACGCAGTATTTT. Filled out from reference TRBV7-9 and TRBJ2-3, the complete variable domain reads DTGVSQNPRHKITKRGQNVTFRCDPISEHNRLYWYRQTLGQGPEFLTYFQNEAQLEKSRLLSDRFSAERPKGSFSTLEIQRTEQGDSAMYLCASSSTGTSGDTQYFGPGTRLTVL.

This clonotype has at least ten counts. The chain employs TRBV24-1 and TRBJ2-3; D might be TRBD1 (5 bases). Per the germline V gene, CDR1 is KGHDR and CDR2 is SFDVKD. Deletions cut 4 bases from V and 4 bases from J, with 14 bases between. CDR3 length: 15 amino acids. The CDR3 protein is CATSDVWQGADTQYF. The CDR3 bases are TGTGCCACCAGTGACGTATGGCAGGGCGCAGATACGCAGTATTTT.

This clonotype was detected a few times. This sequence joins TRBV4-2 and TRBJ1-2; 8 bases are shared with TRBD1. The CDR3 has 17 residues. Per the germline V gene, CDR1 is LGHNA and CDR2 is YNFKEQ. The junction had 12 bases not matched to a gene; V was cut back by 2 bases and J by 4 bases. The CDR3 coding sequence is TGTGCCAGCAGCCAAAATGGGGCGGGACAGGCCCTCTATGGCTACACCTTC. Translating gives CASSQNGAGQALYGYTF.

This clonotype was seen only a few times. V is TRBV20-1 and J is TRBJ2-6; perhaps TRBD2 as D (5 bases). V was cut by 8 bases and J by 4 bases, with 9 bases left in between. Germline CDR1 and CDR2: DFQATT and SNEGSKA (reference sequence). The CDR3 covers 12 residues. CDR3 nucleotides: TGCAGTTCTCCGGGGGGGGCCAACGTCCTGACTTTC. Translated: CSSPGGANVLTF.